The rows below give T cell receptor beta chains drawn from one sample of a study of blood T cell repertoires in COVID-19. The method was immunoSEQ multiplex PCR; TCRdb's version includes in-frame clones alone and lacks a portion of them. The sample carries around 250,000 clones, roughly 86% recorded once. Sequencing used peripheral blood. The receptors derive from a man aged 35-49 years with active or convalescent COVID-19. Both conserved end residues are part of each CDR3. The D gene is left open where the match is weak. Clone sizes are given selectively: once, few, many, or a class where the clone is expanded.

v_gene: TRBV19
j_gene: TRBJ1-2
abundance: -
d_gene: TRBD1
CDR3nt: TGTGCCAGTAGTACGGGACAGGGGCGCAGGGATGGCTACACCTTC
CDR3aa: CASSTGQGRRDGYTF

v_gene: TRBV9
j_gene: TRBJ2-7
abundance: -
d_gene: TRBD1
CDR3nt: TGTGCCAGCAGCGTAGGAACAGGGGCAATCGGTGCCTACGAGCAGTACTTC
CDR3aa: CASSVGTGAIGAYEQYF

v_gene: TRBV7-9
j_gene: TRBJ2-2
abundance: -
d_gene: TRBD1
CDR3nt: TGTGCCAGCAGCTTCGGGGACAGGGACAGCGGGGAGCTGTTTTTT
CDR3aa: CASSFGDRDSGELFF

v_gene: TRBV7-9
j_gene: TRBJ2-1
abundance: -
d_gene: TRBD2
CDR3nt: TGTGCCAGCAGCCGGACTAGCGGGAGGGCCTTCGATGAGCAGTTCTTC
CDR3aa: CASSRTSGRAFDEQFF

v_gene: TRBV30
j_gene: TRBJ1-3
abundance: once
d_gene: -
CDR3nt: TGTGCCTGGAGTGAAGACACTGGAAACACCATATATTTT
CDR3aa: CAWSEDTGNTIYF

v_gene: TRBV6-6
j_gene: TRBJ1-1
abundance: -
d_gene: TRBD1
CDR3nt: TGTGCCAGCAGTTACAAACAGGGGTTGAACACTGAAGCTTTCTTT
CDR3aa: CASSYKQGLNTEAFF

v_gene: TRBV12-3/TRBV12-4
j_gene: TRBJ1-2
abundance: -
d_gene: -
CDR3nt: TGTGCCAGCAGTTCCCCCCATAACTATGGCTACACCTTC
CDR3aa: CASSSPHNYGYTF

v_gene: TRBV11-2
j_gene: TRBJ2-1
abundance: once
d_gene: TRBD2
CDR3nt: TGTGCCAGCAGCTTAGTGGCGGGAGTAGTCCATGAGCAGTTCTTC
CDR3aa: CASSLVAGVVHEQFF

v_gene: TRBV7-6
j_gene: TRBJ2-2
abundance: -
d_gene: -
CDR3nt: TGTGCCAGCAGCCCCGGACTCACCGGGGAGCTGTTTTTT
CDR3aa: CASSPGLTGELFF

v_gene: TRBV9
j_gene: TRBJ2-7
abundance: -
d_gene: -
CDR3nt: TGTGCCAGCAGCGTAGAAGGGGTGGGGTACTACGAGCAGTACTTC
CDR3aa: CASSVEGVGYYEQYF

v_gene: TRBV10-2
j_gene: TRBJ2-7
abundance: -
d_gene: TRBD2
CDR3nt: TGCGCCAGCAGTGTCGGGCTAGCGGGAGTAGAGCAGTACTTC
CDR3aa: CASSVGLAGVEQYF

v_gene: TRBV20-1
j_gene: TRBJ1-1
abundance: -
d_gene: -
CDR3nt: TGCAGTGCTAGTTCCAGGGAAAGGTTGGAAGCTTTCTTT
CDR3aa: CSASSRERLEAFF

v_gene: TRBV7-2
j_gene: TRBJ2-2
abundance: few
d_gene: TRBD2
CDR3nt: TGTGCCAGCAGCTGGACTAGCGGAACCGGGGAGCTGTTTTTT
CDR3aa: CASSWTSGTGELFF

v_gene: TRBV9
j_gene: TRBJ2-7
abundance: -
d_gene: -
CDR3nt: TGTGCCAGCAGCGTAGTTGGGAGCTCCTACGAGCAGTACTTC
CDR3aa: CASSVVGSSYEQYF

v_gene: TRBV10-1
j_gene: TRBJ1-1
abundance: -
d_gene: TRBD1
CDR3nt: TGCGCCAGCAGTGACTTCAGGGGGTCCAGTGAAGCTTTCTTT
CDR3aa: CASSDFRGSSEAFF

v_gene: TRBV12-5
j_gene: TRBJ2-1
abundance: -
d_gene: TRBD2
CDR3nt: TGTGCTAGTGCCGTGGGGCTAGCGGGCAATGAGCAGTTCTTC
CDR3aa: CASAVGLAGNEQFF

v_gene: TRBV7-2
j_gene: TRBJ2-7
abundance: -
d_gene: TRBD2
CDR3nt: TGTGCCAGCAGCAACCTAGCGGGAGAGGCCGAGCAGTACTTC
CDR3aa: CASSNLAGEAEQYF

v_gene: TRBV6-5
j_gene: TRBJ1-2
abundance: -
d_gene: TRBD1
CDR3nt: TGTGCCAGCAGTTGGGGGGACAGGGGCTGGAGCTATGGCTACACCTTC
CDR3aa: CASSWGDRGWSYGYTF

v_gene: TRBV29-1
j_gene: TRBJ2-7
abundance: -
d_gene: -
CDR3nt: TGCAGCGTCGAGAGCTCCTACGAGCAGTACTTC
CDR3aa: CSVESSYEQYF

v_gene: TRBV6-2/TRBV6-3
j_gene: TRBJ2-5
abundance: -
d_gene: -
CDR3nt: TGTGCCAGCAGTACCTCGGTAGAGACCCAGTACTTC
CDR3aa: CASSTSVETQYF

v_gene: TRBV11-2
j_gene: TRBJ1-1
abundance: -
d_gene: TRBD1
CDR3nt: TGTGCCAGCAGCGACCGGACAGGGGGCGTTATCAGAACTGAAGCTTTCTTT
CDR3aa: CASSDRTGGVIRTEAFF

v_gene: TRBV9
j_gene: TRBJ2-3
abundance: many
d_gene: -
CDR3nt: TGTGCCAGCAGCAGCTCTAGCGTCTTCCCAGATACGCAGTATTTT
CDR3aa: CASSSSSVFPDTQYF

v_gene: TRBV5-6
j_gene: TRBJ2-7
abundance: -
d_gene: TRBD2
CDR3nt: TGTGCCAGCAGGATTAGCGGGAGGGCGGGTGAGCAGTACTTC
CDR3aa: CASRISGRAGEQYF

v_gene: TRBV30
j_gene: TRBJ1-4
abundance: -
d_gene: TRBD1
CDR3nt: TGTGCCTGGAGGACCGGGACAGCGGGTGAAAAACTGTTTTTT
CDR3aa: CAWRTGTAGEKLFF

v_gene: TRBV24-1
j_gene: TRBJ1-4
abundance: -
d_gene: TRBD1
CDR3nt: TGTGCCACCAGTGAAGGGGACAGGGGAAATGAAAAACTGTTTTTT
CDR3aa: CATSEGDRGNEKLFF

v_gene: TRBV27
j_gene: TRBJ2-6
abundance: -
d_gene: TRBD1
CDR3nt: TGTGCCAGCAGTCGGCAGGGGGTCTCCGGGGCCAACGTCCTGACTTTC
CDR3aa: CASSRQGVSGANVLTF

v_gene: TRBV19
j_gene: TRBJ1-5
abundance: -
d_gene: TRBD1
CDR3nt: TGTGCCACCCCGAAGGCCACGAGGGGGCGGACCTTCAATCAGCCCCAGCATTTT
CDR3aa: CATPKATRGRTFNQPQHF

v_gene: TRBV13
j_gene: TRBJ1-3
abundance: once
d_gene: -
CDR3nt: TGTGCCAGCAGCTTAGAGCAGGGCGGCTACACCATATATTTT
CDR3aa: CASSLEQGGYTIYF

v_gene: TRBV3-1/TRBV3-2
j_gene: TRBJ2-5
abundance: -
d_gene: TRBD2
CDR3nt: TGTGCCAGCAGTCAACCGGGACTAGCGGGGGGGCAAGAGACCCAGTACTTC
CDR3aa: CASSQPGLAGGQETQYF

v_gene: TRBV2
j_gene: TRBJ1-2
abundance: -
d_gene: -
CDR3nt: TGTGCCAGCAGTGAGAGGGCAGCTAACTATGGCTACACCTTC
CDR3aa: CASSERAANYGYTF

v_gene: TRBV3-1/TRBV3-2
j_gene: TRBJ2-6
abundance: -
d_gene: -
CDR3nt: TGTGCCAGCAGCCAGGACAGCTCTGGGGCCAACGTCCTGACTTTC
CDR3aa: CASSQDSSGANVLTF

v_gene: TRBV24-1
j_gene: TRBJ2-3
abundance: -
d_gene: -
CDR3nt: TGTGCCACCAGTGATTGGGGCAGCACAGATACGCAGTATTTT
CDR3aa: CATSDWGSTDTQYF

v_gene: TRBV11-2
j_gene: TRBJ2-2
abundance: -
d_gene: -
CDR3nt: TGTGCCAGCAGCTTACGGGGGTCCCCCGGGGAGCTGTTTTTT
CDR3aa: CASSLRGSPGELFF

v_gene: TRBV10-3
j_gene: TRBJ1-1
abundance: -
d_gene: -
CDR3nt: TGTGCCATCAGTGAGTCGGAGGGGATCGGCACTGAAGCTTTCTTT
CDR3aa: CAISESEGIGTEAFF

v_gene: TRBV6-1
j_gene: TRBJ1-1
abundance: -
d_gene: TRBD1
CDR3nt: TGTGCCAGCAGTGCTAACGCAGGGGGCTGGAACACTGAAGCTTTCTTT
CDR3aa: CASSANAGGWNTEAFF

v_gene: TRBV6-1
j_gene: TRBJ2-3
abundance: -
d_gene: -
CDR3nt: TGTGCCAGCAGTGGTGCTCGACTAGTTAAGCTTCGAGATACGCAGTATTTT
CDR3aa: CASSGARLVKLRDTQYF

v_gene: TRBV12-3/TRBV12-4
j_gene: TRBJ1-3
abundance: few
d_gene: -
CDR3nt: TGTGCCAGCAGTCCAGCCACAGGTGCTGGGCATTTT
CDR3aa: CASSPATGAGHF

v_gene: TRBV5-1
j_gene: TRBJ1-2
abundance: -
d_gene: TRBD1
CDR3nt: TGCGCCAGCAGCCCCGACAGGGCTGGTGGCTACACCTTC
CDR3aa: CASSPDRAGGYTF

v_gene: TRBV7-9
j_gene: TRBJ1-4
abundance: -
d_gene: -
CDR3nt: TGTGCCAGCAGCCACGGGGGACGCACGCTGGAAGCAACTAATGAAAAACTGTTTTTT
CDR3aa: CASSHGGRTLEATNEKLFF

v_gene: TRBV7-9
j_gene: TRBJ2-3
abundance: -
d_gene: -
CDR3nt: TGTGCCAGCAAACCCGGGACTTCCCGCACAGATACGCAGTATTTT
CDR3aa: CASKPGTSRTDTQYF

v_gene: TRBV14
j_gene: TRBJ1-1
abundance: once
d_gene: -
CDR3nt: TGTGCCAGCAGCCAACAGGAGGAGACTGAAGCTTTCTTT
CDR3aa: CASSQQEETEAFF

v_gene: TRBV19
j_gene: TRBJ1-1
abundance: -
d_gene: -
CDR3nt: TGTGCCAGTTCCCAGTCGGGGGGTATGAACACTGAAGCTTTCTTT
CDR3aa: CASSQSGGMNTEAFF

v_gene: TRBV12-3/TRBV12-4
j_gene: TRBJ2-7
abundance: -
d_gene: -
CDR3nt: TGTGCCAGCAGTTTCGGTAGCAGCGAGCAGTACTTC
CDR3aa: CASSFGSSEQYF

v_gene: TRBV18
j_gene: TRBJ1-1
abundance: -
d_gene: -
CDR3nt: TGTGCCAGCTGCCCTTCAGGAGGTCACACTGAAGCTTTCTTT
CDR3aa: CASCPSGGHTEAFF

v_gene: TRBV15
j_gene: TRBJ1-5
abundance: -
d_gene: -
CDR3nt: TGTGCCACCAGCCGGACAGTGAATAGCAATCAGCCCCAGCATTTT
CDR3aa: CATSRTVNSNQPQHF

v_gene: TRBV3-1/TRBV3-2
j_gene: TRBJ1-2
abundance: few
d_gene: -
CDR3nt: TGTGCCAGCAGCCAACAACTAGATAACTATGGCTACACCTTC
CDR3aa: CASSQQLDNYGYTF

v_gene: TRBV30
j_gene: TRBJ1-6
abundance: -
d_gene: -
CDR3nt: TGTGCCTGGAGCCTCGAGGCAGTGCAAAATTCACCCCTCCACTTT
CDR3aa: CAWSLEAVQNSPLHF

v_gene: TRBV3-1/TRBV3-2
j_gene: TRBJ2-1
abundance: -
d_gene: -
CDR3nt: TGTGCCAGCAGCCGAGGGGGGGCCCATGAGCAGTTCTTC
CDR3aa: CASSRGGAHEQFF

v_gene: TRBV7-8
j_gene: TRBJ2-3
abundance: -
d_gene: TRBD2
CDR3nt: TGTGCCAGCAGCTCCCGGACTAGCGGGAGGGATACGCAGTATTTT
CDR3aa: CASSSRTSGRDTQYF

v_gene: TRBV3-1/TRBV3-2
j_gene: TRBJ1-4
abundance: -
d_gene: -
CDR3nt: TGTGCCAGCAGCCCACTGACAGATTTGGGGGCCGGGAATGAAAAACTGTTTTTT
CDR3aa: CASSPLTDLGAGNEKLFF

v_gene: TRBV30
j_gene: TRBJ2-4
abundance: -
d_gene: -
CDR3nt: TGTGCCTGGGGGGCCGTTCAAAACATTCAGTACTTC
CDR3aa: CAWGAVQNIQYF

v_gene: TRBV2
j_gene: TRBJ1-4
abundance: -
d_gene: -
CDR3nt: TGTGCCAGTTCGGGGACAAGTGCAACTAATGAAAAACTGTTTTTT
CDR3aa: CASSGTSATNEKLFF

v_gene: TRBV18
j_gene: TRBJ1-6
abundance: -
d_gene: TRBD1
CDR3nt: TGTGCCAGCTCACCACAACAGGGGTCTCCAAATTCACCCCTCCACTTT
CDR3aa: CASSPQQGSPNSPLHF